This TCR beta chain was profiled in a study of cytomegalovirus exposure and HLA in healthy donors. As for the study in general: The roughly 700 first-cohort repertoires shared a platform with the 120 or so validation repertoires, as reported in a later analysis. General study results and limits: CMV antigen specificity of three CMV-associated chains was confirmed in vitro. Cytomegalovirus association was assigned to about 180 TCR beta chains.

CDR3 length: 16 residues. CDR1 is WNHNN and CDR2 is SYGVQD in the germline V gene (reference sequence). V gave up 3 bases and J gave up 0 bases, with 11 bases separating them. Details on this clone: Its antigen is still unknown.

Libraries were prepared by immunoSEQ multiplex PCR; TCRdb keeps only in-frame clonotypes and omits some of them. Of 150,000 to 200,000 clones listed, roughly 80% were seen once; the top ten hold 10%. Sequenced sample: PBMCs. The origin of this receptor is a young man in good health and CMV-seropositive. The rearrangement links TRBV10-1 to TRBJ2-2; possibly TRBD1 for D (6 bases). The CDR3 sequence is CASSEDRLANTGELFF. The CDR3 region has the DNA TGCGCCAGCAGTGAAGACAGGTTAGCGAACACCGGGGAGCTGTTTTTT.